The T cell receptor (beta chain) under discussion was sequenced for a study of early stage breast cancer tumors. Whole-study findings and limits: Commonly generated sequences made up most enriched TCRB sequences shared between patients.

The CDR3 spans 11 residues. Germline V gene sequence: CDR1 SNHLY, CDR2 FYNNEI. Trimming pared 6 bases from V and 9 bases from J, leaving 12 bases between. Clones were read by immunoSEQ multiplex PCR, and TCRdb kept only the in-frame ones, dropping some. The sample lists 25,000 to 35,000 clones; roughly four fifths were seen once. Notes on this clone: Its antigen is not identified.

The origin of this receptor is a person under 45 with breast cancer. Sequencing used breast tumor tissue. The rearrangement joins TRBV2 to TRBJ2-7; the D gene is possibly TRBD2 (6 bases). The CDR3 loop is CASRGEDGQYF. DNA of the CDR3: TGTGCCAGCAGGGGGGAGGACGGGCAGTACTTC.